This T cell receptor (beta chain) was sequenced for a study of T cell responses to AZD1222 COVID-19 vaccine. Repertoires were generated with immunoSEQ multiplex PCR, while TCRdb's copy carries only in-frame clones and drops some. The sample consists of about 110,000 clones, roughly 91% of them appearing once. CDR3 size: 18 residues. With 0 bases clipped from V and 0 bases from J, the junction kept 9 bases outside the gene matches. Per the germline V gene, CDR1 is MGHRA and CDR2 is YSYEKL. The TCR comes from an adult in good health. Sequenced material: peripheral blood, taken on day 0 of AZD1222 vaccination. The chain carries TRBV4-1 and TRBJ2-3; 7 nucleotides agree with TRBD2. The CDR3 sequence: CASSQDTASGGSTDTQYF. As DNA, the CDR3 is TGCGCCAGCAGCCAAGATACGGCTAGCGGAGGGAGCACAGATACGCAGTATTTT.